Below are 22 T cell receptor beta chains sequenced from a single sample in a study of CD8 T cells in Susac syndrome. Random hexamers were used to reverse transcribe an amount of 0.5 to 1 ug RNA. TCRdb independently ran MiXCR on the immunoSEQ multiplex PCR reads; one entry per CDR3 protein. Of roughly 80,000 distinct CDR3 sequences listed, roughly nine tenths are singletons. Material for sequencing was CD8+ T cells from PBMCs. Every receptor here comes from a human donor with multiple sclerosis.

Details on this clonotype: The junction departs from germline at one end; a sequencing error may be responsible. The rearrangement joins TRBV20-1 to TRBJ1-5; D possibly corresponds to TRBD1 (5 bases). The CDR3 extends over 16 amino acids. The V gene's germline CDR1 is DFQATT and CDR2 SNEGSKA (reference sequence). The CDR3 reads CSARDRTTNSNQPQHF. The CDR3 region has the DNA TGCAGTGCGAGAGATAGGACAACTAATAGCAATCAGCCCCAGCATTTT.

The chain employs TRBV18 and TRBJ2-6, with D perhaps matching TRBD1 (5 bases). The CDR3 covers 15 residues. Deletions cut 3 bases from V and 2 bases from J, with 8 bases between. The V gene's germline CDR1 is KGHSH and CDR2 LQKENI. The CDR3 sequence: CASSPQGTGANVLTF. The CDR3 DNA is TGTGCCAGCTCACCCCAGGGAACTGGGGCCAACGTCCTGACTTTC.

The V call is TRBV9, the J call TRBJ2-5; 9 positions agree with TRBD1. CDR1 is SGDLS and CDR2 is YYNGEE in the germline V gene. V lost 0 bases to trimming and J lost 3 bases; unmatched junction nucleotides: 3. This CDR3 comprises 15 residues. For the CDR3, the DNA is TGTGCCAGCAGCGTAGCCGGGACAGGGAAAGAGACCCAGTACTTC. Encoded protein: CASSVAGTGKETQYF. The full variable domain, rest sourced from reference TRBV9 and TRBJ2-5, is DSGVTQTPKHLITATGQRVTLRCSPRSGDLSVYWYQQSLDQGLQFLIQYYNGEERAKGNILERFSAQQFPDLHSELNLSSLELGDSALYFCASSVAGTGKETQYFGPGTRLLVL.

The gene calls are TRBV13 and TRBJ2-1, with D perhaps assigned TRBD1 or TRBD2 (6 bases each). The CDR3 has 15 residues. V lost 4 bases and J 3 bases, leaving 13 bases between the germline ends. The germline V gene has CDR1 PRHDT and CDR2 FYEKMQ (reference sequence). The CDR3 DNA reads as TGTGCCAGCAGCTGGGGTGGAGGGGGCTACAATGAGCAGTTCTTC. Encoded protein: CASSWGGGGYNEQFF.

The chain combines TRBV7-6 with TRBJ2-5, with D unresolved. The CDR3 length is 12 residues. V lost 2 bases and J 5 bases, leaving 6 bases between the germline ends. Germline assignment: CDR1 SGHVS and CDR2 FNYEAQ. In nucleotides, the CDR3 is TGTGCCAGCAGCTTATCTAGGGAGACCCAGTACTTC. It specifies CASSLSRETQYF.

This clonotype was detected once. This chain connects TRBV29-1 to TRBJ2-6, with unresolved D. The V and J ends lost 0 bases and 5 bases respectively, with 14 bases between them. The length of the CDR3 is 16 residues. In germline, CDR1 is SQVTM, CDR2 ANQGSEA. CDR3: CSVEEPTGFWANVLTF. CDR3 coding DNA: TGCAGCGTTGAAGAGCCGACCGGTTTCTGGGCCAACGTCCTGACTTTC.

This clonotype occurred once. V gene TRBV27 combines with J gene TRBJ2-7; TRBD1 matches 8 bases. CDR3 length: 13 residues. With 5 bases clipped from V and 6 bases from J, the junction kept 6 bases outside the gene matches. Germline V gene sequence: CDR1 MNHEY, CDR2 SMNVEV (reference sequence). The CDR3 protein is CASSHRQGFEQYF. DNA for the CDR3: TGTGCCAGCAGTCACCGACAGGGGTTCGAGCAGTACTTC.

CDR3 nucleotides: TGTGCCAGCAATTTGGGGGGGACGAACACTGAAGCTTTCTTT. Its protein is CASNLGGTNTEAFF. The V and J genes are TRBV27 and TRBJ1-1; TRBD1 might be the D (5 bases). There are 14 residues in the CDR3. Germline CDR1 MNHEY, CDR2 SMNVEV (reference sequence). Between the trimmed V and J ends, which lost 7 bases and 1 base, there was a span of 13 bases.

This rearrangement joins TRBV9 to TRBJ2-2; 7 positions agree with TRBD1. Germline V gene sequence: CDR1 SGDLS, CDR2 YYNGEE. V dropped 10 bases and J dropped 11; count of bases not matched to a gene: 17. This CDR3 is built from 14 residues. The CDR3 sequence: CAPQQRQRTGELFF. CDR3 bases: TGTGCCCCTCAGCAAAGGCAACGGACAGGCGAGCTGTTTTTT. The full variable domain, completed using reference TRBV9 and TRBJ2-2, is DSGVTQTPKHLITATGQRVTLRCSPRSGDLSVYWYQQSLDQGLQFLIQYYNGEERAKGNILERFSAQQFPDLHSELNLSSLELGDSALYFCAPQQRQRTGELFFGEGSRLTVL.

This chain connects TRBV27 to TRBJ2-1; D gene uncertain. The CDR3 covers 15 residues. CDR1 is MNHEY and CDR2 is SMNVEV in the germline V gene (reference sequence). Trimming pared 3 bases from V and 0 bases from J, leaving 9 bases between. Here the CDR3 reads CASSLSLSSYNEQFF. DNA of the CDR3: TGTGCCAGCAGTTTGTCTCTAAGCTCCTACAATGAGCAGTTCTTC.

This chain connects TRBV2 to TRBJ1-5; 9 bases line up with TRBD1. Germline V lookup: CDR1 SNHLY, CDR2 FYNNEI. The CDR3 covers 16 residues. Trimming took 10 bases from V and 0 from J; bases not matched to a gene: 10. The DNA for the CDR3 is TGTGCCACCTCCTTTGACAGGGGGTATAGCAATCAGCCCCAGCATTTT. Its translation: CATSFDRGYSNQPQHF.

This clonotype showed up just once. CDR3 protein: CASSLATGNTEAFF. The CDR3 DNA reads TGCGCCAGCAGCTTGGCCACGGGGAACACTGAAGCTTTCTTT. V gene TRBV5-1 combines with J gene TRBJ1-1, with D hard to call. This CDR3 has 14 amino acids. V was trimmed by 0 bases and J by 1 base, leaving 7 bases between them. The germline CDR1 and CDR2 sequences are SGHRS and YFSETQ. The whole variable domain, filled in from reference TRBV5-1 and TRBJ1-1, reads KAGVTQTPRYLIKTRGQQVTLSCSPISGHRSVSWYQQTPGQGLQFLFEYFSETQRNKGNFPGRFSGRQFSNSRSEMNVSTLELGDSALYLCASSLATGNTEAFFGQGTRLTVV.

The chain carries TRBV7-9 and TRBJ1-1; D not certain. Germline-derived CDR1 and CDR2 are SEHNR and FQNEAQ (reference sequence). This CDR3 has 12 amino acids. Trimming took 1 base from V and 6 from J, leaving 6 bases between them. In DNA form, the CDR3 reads TGTGCCAGCAGCTTAGGTCAGGCTGAAGCTTTCTTT. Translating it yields CASSLGQAEAFF.

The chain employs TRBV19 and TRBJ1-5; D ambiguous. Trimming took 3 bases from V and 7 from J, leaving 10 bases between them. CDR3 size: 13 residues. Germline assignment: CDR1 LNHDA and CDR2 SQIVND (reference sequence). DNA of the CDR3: TGTGCCAGTAGTATCGGCAGAGGACAGCCCCAGCATTTT. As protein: CASSIGRGQPQHF.

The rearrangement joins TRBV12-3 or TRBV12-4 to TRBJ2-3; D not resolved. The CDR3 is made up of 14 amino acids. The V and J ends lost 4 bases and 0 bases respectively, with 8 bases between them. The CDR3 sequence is CASSSPESTDTQYF. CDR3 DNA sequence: TGTGCCAGCAGTTCGCCGGAAAGCACAGATACGCAGTATTTT.

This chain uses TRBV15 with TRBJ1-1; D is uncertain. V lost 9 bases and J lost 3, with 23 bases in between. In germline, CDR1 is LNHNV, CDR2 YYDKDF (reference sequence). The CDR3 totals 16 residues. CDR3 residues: CATPKHISGVDTEAFF. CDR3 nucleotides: TGTGCCACTCCTAAACATATTTCAGGCGTAGACACTGAAGCTTTCTTT.

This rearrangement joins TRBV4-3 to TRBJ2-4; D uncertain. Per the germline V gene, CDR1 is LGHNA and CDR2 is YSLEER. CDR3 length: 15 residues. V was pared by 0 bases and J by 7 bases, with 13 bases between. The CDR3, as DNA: TGCGCCAGCAGCCAAGATAGGGCCAGGCCTAACATTCAGTACTTC. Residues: CASSQDRARPNIQYF.

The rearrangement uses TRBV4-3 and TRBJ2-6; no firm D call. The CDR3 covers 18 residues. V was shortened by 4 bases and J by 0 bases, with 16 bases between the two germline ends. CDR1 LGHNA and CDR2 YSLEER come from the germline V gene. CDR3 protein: CASSRILGLLSGANVLTF. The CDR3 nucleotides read TGCGCCAGCAGCCGAATCCTTGGCCTTCTCTCTGGGGCCAACGTCCTGACTTTC.

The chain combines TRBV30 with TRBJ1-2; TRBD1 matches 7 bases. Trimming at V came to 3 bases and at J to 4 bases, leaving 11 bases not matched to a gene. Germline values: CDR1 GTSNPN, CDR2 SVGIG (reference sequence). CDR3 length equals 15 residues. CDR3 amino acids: CAWSMGQSLTYGYTF. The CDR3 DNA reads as TGTGCCTGGAGCATGGGACAGTCGCTTACCTATGGCTACACCTTC.

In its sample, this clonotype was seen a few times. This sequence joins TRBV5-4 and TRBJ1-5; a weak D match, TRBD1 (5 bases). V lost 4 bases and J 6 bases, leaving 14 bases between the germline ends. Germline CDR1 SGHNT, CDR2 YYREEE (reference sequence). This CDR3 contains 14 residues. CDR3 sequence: CASSIGGVGQPQHF. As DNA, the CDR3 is TGTGCCAGCAGCATTGGGGGAGTTGGTCAGCCCCAGCATTTT.

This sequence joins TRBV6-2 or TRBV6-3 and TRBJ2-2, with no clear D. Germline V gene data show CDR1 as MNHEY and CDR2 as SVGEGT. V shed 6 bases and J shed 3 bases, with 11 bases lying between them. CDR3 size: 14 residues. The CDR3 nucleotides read TGTGCCAGCAGCAAAGCGCCCTACACCGGGGAGCTGTTTTTT. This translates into CASSKAPYTGELFF.

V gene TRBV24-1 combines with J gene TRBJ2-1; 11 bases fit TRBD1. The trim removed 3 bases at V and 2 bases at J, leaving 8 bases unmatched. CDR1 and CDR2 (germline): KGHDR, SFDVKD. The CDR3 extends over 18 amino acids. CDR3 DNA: TGTGCCACCAGTGATATGACCGGGACAGGGGGAACCTACAATGAGCAGTTCTTC. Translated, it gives CATSDMTGTGGTYNEQFF.